This T cell receptor beta chain came from a study of T cell responses to AZD1222 COVID-19 vaccine. There are 13 residues in the CDR3. The germline V gene has CDR1 SGDLS and CDR2 YYNGEE. With 3 bases removed from V and 1 base from J, the gap between germline ends came to 7 bases. Assay: immunoSEQ multiplex PCR; the TCRdb copy retains only in-frame clones and omits some. Among 130,000 to 150,000 clones listed, over 85% were seen once. The chain uses TRBV9 and TRBJ1-1; no definite D call. The specimen comprised peripheral blood, sampled on day 0 of AZD1222 vaccination. The sequence was obtained from an adult in good health. Written as DNA, the CDR3 is TGTGCCAGCAGCGCCCGACAGAACACTGAAGCTTTCTTT. Translation: CASSARQNTEAFF.